What follows are 2 T cell receptor beta chains derived from one specimen sequenced in a study of neoadjuvant anti-PD-1 for oral cavity cancer. The repertoire was sequenced with immunoSEQ multiplex PCR; TCRdb's copy has only in-frame clones and lacks some. The data hold approximately 32,000 clones, with 85% to 90% observed a single time. The specimen comprised PBMCs, sampled before nivolumab (anti-PD-1) treatment. These receptors all come from a person aged 35 to 85 with oral cavity squamous cell carcinoma.

This sequence joins TRBV6-5 and TRBJ1-6; D remains ambiguous. This CDR3 is built from 15 residues. Germline V gene sequence: CDR1 MNHEY, CDR2 SVGAGI. Between the trimmed V and J ends, which lost 4 bases and 8 bases, there was a span of 15 bases. The CDR3 region is CASSSMTSVDSPLHF. CDR3 in DNA: TGTGCCAGCAGTTCCATGACATCGGTGGATTCACCCCTCCACTTT.

The V call is TRBV28, the J call TRBJ1-6; no definite D call. V was cut by 5 bases and J by 9 bases, with 8 bases left in between. This CDR3 is 12 amino acids long. Germline lookup yields CDR1 MDHEN and CDR2 SYDVKM. CDR3 in amino acids: CASSLLVSPLHF. The CDR3 DNA sequence: TGTGCCAGCAGTCTACTGGTTTCACCCCTCCACTTT.